These 17 T cell receptor beta chains came from one sample sequenced in a study of cytomegalovirus exposure and HLA in healthy donors (dated by TCRdb to the late 2010s). Libraries were built with the immunoSEQ multiplex PCR assay. TCRdb took over this immuneACCESS table, retaining in-frame rearrangements with V and J assigned. Such tables are incomplete; in checked studies, under half of the missing clones stem from an unresolved V gene, and the remainder is unexplained. Across this sample there are over 85,000 clones, with less than 90% seen only once. Around 10% of the sample is in the top ten clones. Sequencing was done on a sample of PBMCs. The receptors were sampled from a woman under 30 in good health and CMV-seropositive.

The chain has TRBV6-6 and TRBJ2-7; 8 nucleotides match TRBD2. This CDR3 contains 13 residues. Trimming at V came to 6 bases and at J to 2 bases, leaving 3 bases not matched to a gene. CDR1 MNHNY and CDR2 SVGAGI come from the germline V gene (reference sequence). CDR3: CASSGGVAYEQYF. CDR3 DNA: TGTGCCAGCAGCGGGGGGGTAGCCTACGAGCAGTACTTC.

The J gene is TRBJ1-5, the V gene TRBV27; the match to TRBD1 covers 8 bases. The V gene end was trimmed by 8 bases and the J gene end by 9 bases; junction bases not matched to a gene: 12. The CDR3 runs to 14 residues. Germline V gene lookup returns CDR1 MNHEY and CDR2 SMNVEV (reference sequence). The CDR3 sequence: CASSLDRGARPQHF. CDR3 in DNA: TGTGCCAGCTCCCTAGACAGGGGAGCCCGGCCCCAGCATTTT.

The rearrangement joins TRBV4-2 to TRBJ1-3; D is unclear. The CDR3 has 14 amino acids. V was shortened by 0 bases and J by 4 bases, with 7 bases between the two germline ends. In germline, CDR1 is LGHNA, CDR2 YNFKEQ. CDR3 loop: CASSQEQTGNTIYF. In DNA form, the CDR3 reads TGTGCCAGCAGCCAAGAACAGACAGGAAACACCATATATTTT.

The chain employs TRBV10-1 and TRBJ1-3; D unresolved. Per the germline V gene, CDR1 is WNHNN and CDR2 is SYGVQD (reference sequence). There are 12 residues in the CDR3. Between the trimmed V and J ends, which lost 8 bases and 0 bases, there was a span of 5 bases. CDR3 nucleotides: TGCGCCAGCTCAAACTCTGGAAACACCATATATTTT. This gives the protein CASSNSGNTIYF.

V and J are TRBV6-5 and TRBJ1-5; 7 nucleotides agree with TRBD1. Germline V gives CDR1 MNHEY, CDR2 SVGAGI. This CDR3 is 14 amino acids long. The junction had 2 bases not matched to a gene; V was cut back by 2 bases and J by 4 bases. The CDR3 reads CASSYGTVNQPQHF. As DNA, the CDR3 is TGTGCCAGCAGTTACGGGACAGTAAATCAGCCCCAGCATTTT.

The chain couples TRBV2 to TRBJ2-3; 8 nucleotides align to TRBD2. The germline V gene encodes CDR1 SNHLY and CDR2 FYNNEI. J lost 6 bases, V lost 6 bases, and 14 bases had no gene match. The CDR3 is 16 residues long. The CDR3 reads CASRETPGLGPDTQYF. CDR3 nucleotides: TGTGCCAGCAGGGAAACTCCGGGACTAGGGCCGGATACGCAGTATTTT. The full variable domain, completed using reference TRBV2 and TRBJ2-3, is EPEVTQTPSHQVTQMGQEVILRCVPISNHLYFYWYRQILGQKVEFLVSFYNNEISEKSEIFDDQFSVERPDGSNFTLKIRSTKLEDSAMYFCASRETPGLGPDTQYFGPGTRLTVL.

V and J are TRBV28 and TRBJ2-7; possible D gene TRBD1, 6 bases. Germline CDR1 reads MDHEN; CDR2 reads SYDVKM. The CDR3 has 12 residues. With 4 bases removed from V and 12 bases from J, the gap between germline ends came to 16 bases. The CDR3 is CASSSAGTSLYF. The CDR3 DNA reads TGTGCCAGCAGTTCAGCCGGGACAAGTCTGTACTTC.

The chain employs TRBV27 and TRBJ2-7; D is perhaps TRBD1 (6 bases). V gave up 2 bases and J gave up 3 bases, with 11 bases separating them. CDR1 and CDR2 (germline): MNHEY, SMNVEV (reference sequence). The CDR3 spans 14 residues. CDR3 nucleotide sequence: TGTGCCAGCAGTTTAAAGTACAGGGACTACGAGCAGTACTTC. It is translated as CASSLKYRDYEQYF.

V gene TRBV15 combines with J gene TRBJ2-5; no definite D call. Between the trimmed V and J ends, which lost 0 bases and 4 bases, there was a span of 12 bases. Germline assignment: CDR1 LNHNV and CDR2 YYDKDF (reference sequence). CDR3 size: 15 residues. CDR3 in DNA: TGTGCCACCAGCAGAGATCTGGGCAGGCCAGAGACCCAGTACTTC. Its protein is CATSRDLGRPETQYF.

V usage is TRBV4-2 and J usage is TRBJ1-5, with no clear D. The germline V gene encodes CDR1 LGHNA and CDR2 YNFKEQ. The CDR3 is 13 amino acids. With 4 bases removed from V and 5 bases from J, the gap between germline ends came to 9 bases. The CDR3 sequence: CASSRGEHQPQHF. Written as DNA, the CDR3 is TGTGCCAGCAGCCGAGGAGAGCATCAGCCCCAGCATTTT.

The J gene is TRBJ2-7, the V gene TRBV30; 10 bases are shared with TRBD1. The ends lost 4 bases at V and 4 bases at J; junction bases unmatched: 7. Germline V gene lookup returns CDR1 GTSNPN and CDR2 SVGIG (reference sequence). CDR3 length: 14 residues. Here the CDR3 DNA reads TGTGCCTGGACCTGGACAGGGGGATTTTACGAGCAGTACTTC. Residues: CAWTWTGGFYEQYF.

The chain uses TRBV19 and TRBJ1-6; D gene uncertain. Germline CDR1 is LNHDA and CDR2 is SQIVND (reference sequence). V was cut by 7 bases and J by 4 bases, with 20 bases left in between. This CDR3 has 17 residues. CDR3 in amino acids: CASTGAADPSYNSPLHF. The CDR3 DNA is TGTGCCAGTACGGGTGCGGCAGACCCTTCGTATAATTCACCCCTCCACTTT.

This chain links TRBV27 with TRBJ2-7; 16 bases are shared with TRBD2. V lost 6 bases to trimming and J lost 2 bases; unmatched junction nucleotides: 4. Germline CDR1 reads MNHEY; CDR2 reads SMNVEV (reference sequence). The CDR3 has 16 residues. The CDR3 spells CASRSGTSGGAYEQYF. CDR3 bases: TGTGCCAGCAGATCCGGGACTAGCGGGGGGGCCTACGAGCAGTACTTC.

The rearrangement joins TRBV5-5 to TRBJ1-1, with 8 bases aligning to TRBD1. Germline V gene data show CDR1 as SGHKS and CDR2 as YYEKEE (reference sequence). This CDR3 has 14 residues. J gave up 1 base and V 3 bases, and 2 bases lay outside the gene matches. CDR3 sequence reads: CASSSGQANTEAFF. In DNA, the CDR3 is TGTGCCAGCAGCTCGGGACAGGCGAACACTGAAGCTTTCTTT.

The V call is TRBV30, the J call TRBJ2-2, with 11 bases fitting TRBD2. This CDR3 is built from 16 residues. V shed 3 bases, J shed 6 bases, and the junction held 9 bases outside the gene matches. CDR1 is GTSNPN and CDR2 is SVGIG in the germline V gene (reference sequence). CDR3 DNA: TGTGCCTGGAGCCGTGGGACTAGCGGCGGCCCCGGGGAGCTGTTTTTT. Its protein product is CAWSRGTSGGPGELFF.

This rearrangement joins TRBV19 to TRBJ2-7; D possibly corresponds to TRBD1 (7 bases). CDR1 LNHDA and CDR2 SQIVND come from the germline V gene (reference sequence). V lost 3 bases, J lost 4 bases, and 16 bases lay in between. CDR3 size: 15 residues. The CDR3 sequence is CASSMIAGQPYEQYF. The CDR3 DNA reads as TGTGCCAGTAGTATGATTGCGGGACAGCCGTACGAGCAGTACTTC.

The J gene is TRBJ2-7, the V gene TRBV7-8; no clear D. The CDR3 loop spans 13 amino acids. Germline V CDR1 and CDR2: SGHVS, FQNEAQ. Trimming left V 3 bases short and J 7 bases short, with 13 bases between. Written as DNA, the CDR3 is TGTGCCAGCAGCTTTGAACTCCGGAGAGAGCAGTACTTC. Its translation is CASSFELRREQYF.